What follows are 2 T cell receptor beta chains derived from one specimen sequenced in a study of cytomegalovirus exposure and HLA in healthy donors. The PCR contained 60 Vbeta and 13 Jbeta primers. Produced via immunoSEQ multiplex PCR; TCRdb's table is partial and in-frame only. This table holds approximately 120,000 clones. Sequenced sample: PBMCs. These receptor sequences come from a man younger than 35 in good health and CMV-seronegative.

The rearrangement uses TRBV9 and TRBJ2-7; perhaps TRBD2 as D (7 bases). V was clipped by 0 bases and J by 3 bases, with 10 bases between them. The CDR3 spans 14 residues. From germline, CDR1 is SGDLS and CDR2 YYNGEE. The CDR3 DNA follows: TGTGCCAGCAGCGTAGGGGGGGGCGGCTACGAGCAGTACTTC. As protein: CASSVGGGGYEQYF.

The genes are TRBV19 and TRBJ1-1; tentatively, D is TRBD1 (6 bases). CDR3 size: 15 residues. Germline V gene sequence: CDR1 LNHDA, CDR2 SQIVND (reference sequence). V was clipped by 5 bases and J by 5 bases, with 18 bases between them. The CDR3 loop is CASSLWDIPGTEAFF. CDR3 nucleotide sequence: TGTGCCAGTAGTCTCTGGGACATCCCGGGGACTGAAGCTTTCTTT.